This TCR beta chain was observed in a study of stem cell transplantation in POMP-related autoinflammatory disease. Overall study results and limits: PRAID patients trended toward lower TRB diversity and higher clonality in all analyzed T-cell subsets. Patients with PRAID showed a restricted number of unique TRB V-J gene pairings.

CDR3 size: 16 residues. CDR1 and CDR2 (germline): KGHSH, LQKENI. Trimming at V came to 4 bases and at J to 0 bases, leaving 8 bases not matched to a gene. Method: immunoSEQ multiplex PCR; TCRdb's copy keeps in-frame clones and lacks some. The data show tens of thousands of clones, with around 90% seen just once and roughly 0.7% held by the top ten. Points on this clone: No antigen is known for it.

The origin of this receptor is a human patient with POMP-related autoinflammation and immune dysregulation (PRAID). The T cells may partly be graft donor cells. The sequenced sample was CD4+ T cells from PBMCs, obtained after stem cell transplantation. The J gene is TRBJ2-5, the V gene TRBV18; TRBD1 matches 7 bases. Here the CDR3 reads CASSRRGTANQETQYF. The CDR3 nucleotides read TGTGCCAGCTCACGCCGAGGGACAGCCAACCAAGAGACCCAGTACTTC.